The 7 T cell receptor beta chains presented below share a single source sample, sequenced in a study of kidney transplant recipient with SARS-CoV-2 infection. TCRdb processed the reads anew with MiXCR; each CDR3 protein has one entry. The data hold about 250,000 distinct CDR3 sequences, with less than 35% observed a single time. The material sequenced was a blood sample, taken at baseline and on roughly day 110 from a kidney transplant recipient. Every receptor here comes from a male patient aged 25 to 39 who had COVID-19 and was a kidney transplant recipient. Some T cells may arise from the graft donor.

In its sample, this clonotype was seen many times. The limits of the CDR3 on the DNA are not certain, so only TCRdb's listed CDR3 is given. The chain is built from TRBV7-5 and TRBJ1-2. TRBV7-5 is deemed a pseudogene. The CDR3 length is 19 residues, termini included. The CDR3 reads CISVPEFTNEVGKTYSYTF.

As concerns this clonotype: This could be a read error, since a much larger clone is one nucleotide away. V is TRBV3-1 and J is TRBJ2-1; a possible D gene is TRBD2 (6 bases). In germline, CDR1 is LGHDT, CDR2 YNNKEL (reference sequence). CDR3 length equals 14 residues. The CDR3 DNA reads as TGTACCAGCAGACAAAATAGCGGCTACAATGAGCAGTTCTTC. It specifies CTSRQNSGYNEQFF.

This clonotype turned up a few times. The J gene is TRBJ1-2, the V gene TRBV20-1; no clear D gene. V was cut by 5 bases and J by 4 bases, with 23 bases left in between. Per germline, CDR1 DFQATT and CDR2 SNEGSKA (reference sequence). The CDR3 runs 16 residues. CDR3 bases: TGCAGTGCTGAGGACTTGCTGTTTCGAAAGACCTATGGCTACACCTTC. Encoded protein: CSAEDLLFRKTYGYTF.

This clonotype occurred many times. V and J are TRBV3-1 and TRBJ2-3; D call uncertain. V was trimmed by 4 bases and J by 2 bases, leaving 19 bases between them. CDR1 and CDR2 from the germline V gene are LGHDT and YNNKEL (reference sequence). The CDR3 spans 17 residues. CDR3 residues: CASSRRRAVAATDTQYF. CDR3 sequence (DNA): TGTGCCAGCAGCCGAAGAAGGGCTGTAGCCGCCACAGATACGCAGTATTTT.

Ten or more counts support this clonotype. The J gene is TRBJ1-4, the V gene TRBV19; a weak D match, TRBD1 (5 bases). The V end lost 5 bases, the J end lost 10 bases, and 14 bases lay between the germline ends. Germline V gene lookup returns CDR1 LNHDA and CDR2 SQIVND (reference sequence). The CDR3 totals 13 residues. Here the CDR3 reads CASSGGSGGKLFF. The CDR3 region has the DNA TGTGCCAGTAGTGGAGGATCGGGGGGAAAACTGTTTTTT.

V is TRBV3-1 and J is TRBJ2-5, with 8 bases aligning to TRBD2. Germline V lookup: CDR1 LGHDT, CDR2 YNNKEL (reference sequence). The CDR3 consists of 15 residues. V was pared by 8 bases and J by 5 bases, with 13 bases of the junction left unmatched. CDR3 sequence (DNA): TGTGCCAGCGGGACTGTGCGGGGGGCAGGGGAGACCCAGTACTTC. Residues: CASGTVRGAGETQYF.

Notes on this clonotype: This clone may be a read error of a much larger clone one base away. The chain carries TRBV2 and TRBJ1-6; no firm D call. Trimming pared 4 bases from V and 6 bases from J, leaving 13 bases between. This CDR3 is 15 amino acids long. Germline assignment: CDR1 SNHLY and CDR2 FYNNEI. Here the CDR3 reads CASSGTDPINSPLHF. As DNA, the CDR3 is TGTGCCAGCAGTGGTACCGACCCGATTAATTCACCCCTCCACTTT. The variable domain in full, completed from reference TRBV2 and TRBJ1-6, reads EPEVTQTPSHQVTQMGQEVILRCVPISNHLYFYWYRQILGQKVEFLVSFYNNEISEKSEIFDDQFSVERPDGSNFTLKIRSTKLEDSAMYFCASSGTDPINSPLHFGNGTRLTVT.